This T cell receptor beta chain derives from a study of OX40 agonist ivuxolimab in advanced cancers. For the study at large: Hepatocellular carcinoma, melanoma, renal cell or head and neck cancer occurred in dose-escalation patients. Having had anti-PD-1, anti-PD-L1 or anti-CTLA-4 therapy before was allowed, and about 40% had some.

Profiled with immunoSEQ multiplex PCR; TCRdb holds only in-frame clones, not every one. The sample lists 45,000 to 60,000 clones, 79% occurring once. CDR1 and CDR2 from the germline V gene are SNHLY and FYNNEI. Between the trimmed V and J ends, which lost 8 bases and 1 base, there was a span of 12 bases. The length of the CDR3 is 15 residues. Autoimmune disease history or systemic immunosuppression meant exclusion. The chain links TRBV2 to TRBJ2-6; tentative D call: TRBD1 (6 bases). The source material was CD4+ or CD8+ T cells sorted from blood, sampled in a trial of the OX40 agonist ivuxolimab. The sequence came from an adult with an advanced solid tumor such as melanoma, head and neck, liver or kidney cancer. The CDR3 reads CASVKGDSGANVLTF. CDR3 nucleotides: TGTGCCAGCGTTAAGGGGGATTCTGGGGCCAACGTCCTGACTTTC.